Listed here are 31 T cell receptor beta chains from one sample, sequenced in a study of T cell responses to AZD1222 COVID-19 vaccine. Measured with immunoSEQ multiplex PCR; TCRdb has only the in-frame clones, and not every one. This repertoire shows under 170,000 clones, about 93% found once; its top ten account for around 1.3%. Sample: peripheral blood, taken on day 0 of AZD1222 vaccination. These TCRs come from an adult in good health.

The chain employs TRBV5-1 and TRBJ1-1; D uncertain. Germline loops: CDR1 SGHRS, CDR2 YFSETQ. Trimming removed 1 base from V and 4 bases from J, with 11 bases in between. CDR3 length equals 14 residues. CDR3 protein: CASSLIVTATEAFF. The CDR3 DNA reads TGCGCCAGCAGCTTGATAGTGACTGCCACTGAAGCTTTCTTT.

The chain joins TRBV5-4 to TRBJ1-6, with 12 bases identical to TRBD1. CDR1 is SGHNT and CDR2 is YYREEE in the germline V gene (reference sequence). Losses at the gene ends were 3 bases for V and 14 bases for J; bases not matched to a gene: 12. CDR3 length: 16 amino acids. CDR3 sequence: CASSWGMGQGAMALHF. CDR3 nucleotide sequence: TGTGCCAGCAGCTGGGGTATGGGACAGGGGGCGATGGCCCTCCACTTT.

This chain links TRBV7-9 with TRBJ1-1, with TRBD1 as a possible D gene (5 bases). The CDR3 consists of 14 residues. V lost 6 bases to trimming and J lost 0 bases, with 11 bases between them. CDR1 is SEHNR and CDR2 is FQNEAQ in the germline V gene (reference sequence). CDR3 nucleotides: TGTGCCAGCAGTTTCAGGGCGATGAACACTGAAGCTTTCTTT. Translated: CASSFRAMNTEAFF.

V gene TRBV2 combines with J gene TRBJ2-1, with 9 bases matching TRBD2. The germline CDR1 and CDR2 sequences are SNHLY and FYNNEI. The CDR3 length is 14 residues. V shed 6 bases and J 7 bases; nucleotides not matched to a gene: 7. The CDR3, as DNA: TGTGCCAGCAGAGGACTAGCGAATAGTAATGAGCAGTTCTTC. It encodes CASRGLANSNEQFF.

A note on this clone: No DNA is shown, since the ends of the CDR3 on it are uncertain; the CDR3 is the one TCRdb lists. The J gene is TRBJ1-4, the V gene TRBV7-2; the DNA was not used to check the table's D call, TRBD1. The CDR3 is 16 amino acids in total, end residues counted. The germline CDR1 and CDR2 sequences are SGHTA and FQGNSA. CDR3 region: CASSFLWALGSEKLFF.

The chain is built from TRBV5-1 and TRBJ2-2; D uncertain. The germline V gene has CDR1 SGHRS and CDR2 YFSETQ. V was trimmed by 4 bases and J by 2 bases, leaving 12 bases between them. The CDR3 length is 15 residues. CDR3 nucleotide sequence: TGCGCCAGCAGCAATCATCTAATAAACACCGGGGAGCTGTTTTTT. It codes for CASSNHLINTGELFF.

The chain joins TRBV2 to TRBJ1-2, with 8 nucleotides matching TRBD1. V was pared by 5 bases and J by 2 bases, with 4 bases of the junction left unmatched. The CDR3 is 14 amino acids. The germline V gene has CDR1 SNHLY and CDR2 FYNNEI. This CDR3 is CASSSAGGNYGYTF. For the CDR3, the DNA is TGTGCCAGCAGTTCTGCAGGGGGCAACTATGGCTACACCTTC.

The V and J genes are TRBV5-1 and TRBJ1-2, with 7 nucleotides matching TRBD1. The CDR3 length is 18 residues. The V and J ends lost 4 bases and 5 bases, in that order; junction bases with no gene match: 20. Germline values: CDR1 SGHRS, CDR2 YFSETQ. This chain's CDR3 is CASSPNGPTGTEEYGYTF. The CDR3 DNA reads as TGCGCCAGCAGCCCGAATGGGCCAACCGGGACAGAAGAATATGGCTACACCTTC.

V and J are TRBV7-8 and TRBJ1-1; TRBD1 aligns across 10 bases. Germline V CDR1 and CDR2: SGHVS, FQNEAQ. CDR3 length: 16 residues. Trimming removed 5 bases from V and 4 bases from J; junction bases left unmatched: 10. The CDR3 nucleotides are TGTGCCAGCAGCAAGCGGGACAGGGGATATGCCACTGAAGCTTTCTTT. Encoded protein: CASSKRDRGYATEAFF.

The CDR3 spells CASSPVVGTGSDTQYF. CDR3 coding DNA: TGTGCCAGCAGCCCCGTGGTTGGGACAGGGTCAGATACGCAGTATTTT. The chain combines TRBV14 with TRBJ2-3; 9 bases fit TRBD1. The length of the CDR3 is 16 residues. Per the germline V gene, CDR1 is SGHDN and CDR2 is FVKESK. The ends lost 4 bases at V and 4 bases at J; junction bases unmatched: 9.

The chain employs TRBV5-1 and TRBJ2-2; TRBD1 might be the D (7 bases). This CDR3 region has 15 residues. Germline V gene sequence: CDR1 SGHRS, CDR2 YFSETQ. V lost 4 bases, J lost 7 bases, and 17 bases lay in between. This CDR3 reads CASSDRAGSIGELFF. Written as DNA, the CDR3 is TGCGCCAGCAGCGACAGGGCGGGATCGATCGGGGAGCTGTTTTTT.

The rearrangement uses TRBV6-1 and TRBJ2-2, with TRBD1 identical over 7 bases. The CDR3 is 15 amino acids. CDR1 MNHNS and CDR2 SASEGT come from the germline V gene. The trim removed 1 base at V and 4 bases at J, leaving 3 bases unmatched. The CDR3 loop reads CASSEEAGGTGELFF. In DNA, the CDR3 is TGTGCCAGCAGTGAAGAGGCAGGGGGCACCGGGGAGCTGTTTTTT.

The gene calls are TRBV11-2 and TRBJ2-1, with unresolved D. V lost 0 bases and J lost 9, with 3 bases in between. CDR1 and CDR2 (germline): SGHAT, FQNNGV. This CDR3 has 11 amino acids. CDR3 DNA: TGTGCCAGCAGCTTAGACGGTGAGCAGTTCTTC. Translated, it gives CASSLDGEQFF.

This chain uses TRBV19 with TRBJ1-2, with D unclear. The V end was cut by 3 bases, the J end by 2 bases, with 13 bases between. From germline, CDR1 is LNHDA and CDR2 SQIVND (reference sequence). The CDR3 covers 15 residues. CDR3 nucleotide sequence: TGTGCCAGTAGTATCGTGGGAGCAGGAAACTATGGCTACACCTTC. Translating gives CASSIVGAGNYGYTF.

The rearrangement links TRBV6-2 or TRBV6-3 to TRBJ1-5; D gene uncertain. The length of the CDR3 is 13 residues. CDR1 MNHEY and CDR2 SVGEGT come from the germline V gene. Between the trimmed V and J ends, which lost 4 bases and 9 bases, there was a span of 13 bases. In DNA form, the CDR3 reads TGTGCCAGCAGTTCCAACGATAGGTGGCCCCAGCATTTT. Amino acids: CASSSNDRWPQHF.

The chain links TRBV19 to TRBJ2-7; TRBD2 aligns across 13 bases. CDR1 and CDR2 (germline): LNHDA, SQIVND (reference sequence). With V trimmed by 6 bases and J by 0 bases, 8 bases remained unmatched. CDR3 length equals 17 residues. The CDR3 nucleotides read TGTGCCAGTAGCCCCGGGACTAGCGGGGTAGGCTCCTACGAGCAGTACGTC. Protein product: CASSPGTSGVGSYEQYV.

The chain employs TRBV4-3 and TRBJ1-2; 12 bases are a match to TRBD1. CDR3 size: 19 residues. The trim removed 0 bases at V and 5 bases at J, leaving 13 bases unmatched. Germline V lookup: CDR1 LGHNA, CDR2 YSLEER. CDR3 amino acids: CASSQDGGTGGHGHYGYTF. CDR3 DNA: TGCGCCAGCAGCCAAGATGGGGGGACAGGGGGCCACGGACATTATGGCTACACCTTC.

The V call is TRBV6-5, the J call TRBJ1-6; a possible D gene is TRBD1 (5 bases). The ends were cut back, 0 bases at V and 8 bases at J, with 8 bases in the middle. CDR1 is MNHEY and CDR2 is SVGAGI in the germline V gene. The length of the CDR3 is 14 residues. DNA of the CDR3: TGTGCCAGCAGTTACTCCCAGGGAGATTCACCCCTCCACTTT. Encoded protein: CASSYSQGDSPLHF.

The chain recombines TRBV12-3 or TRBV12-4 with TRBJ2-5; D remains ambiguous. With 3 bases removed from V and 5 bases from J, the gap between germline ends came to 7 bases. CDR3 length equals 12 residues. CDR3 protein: CASSLNSETQYF. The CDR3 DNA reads TGTGCCAGCAGTTTGAATAGTGAGACCCAGTACTTC.

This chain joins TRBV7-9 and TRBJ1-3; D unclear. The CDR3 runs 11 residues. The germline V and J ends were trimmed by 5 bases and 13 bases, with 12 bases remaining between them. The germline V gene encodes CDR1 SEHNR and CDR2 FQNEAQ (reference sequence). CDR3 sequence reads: CASSPGASIYF. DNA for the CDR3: TGTGCCAGCAGCCCTGGAGCGTCAATATATTTT.

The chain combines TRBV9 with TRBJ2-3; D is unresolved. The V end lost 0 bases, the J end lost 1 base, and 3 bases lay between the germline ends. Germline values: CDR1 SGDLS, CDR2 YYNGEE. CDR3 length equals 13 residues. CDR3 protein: CASSVVGTDTQYF. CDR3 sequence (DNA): TGTGCCAGCAGCGTAGTCGGCACAGATACGCAGTATTTT.

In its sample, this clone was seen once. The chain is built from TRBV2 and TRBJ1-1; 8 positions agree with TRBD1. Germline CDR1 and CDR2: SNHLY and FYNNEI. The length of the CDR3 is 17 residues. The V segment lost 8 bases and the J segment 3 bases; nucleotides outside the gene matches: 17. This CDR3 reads CASYVALTGGRYTEAFF. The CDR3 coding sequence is TGTGCCAGCTATGTAGCGCTTACAGGGGGTCGGTACACTGAAGCTTTCTTT.

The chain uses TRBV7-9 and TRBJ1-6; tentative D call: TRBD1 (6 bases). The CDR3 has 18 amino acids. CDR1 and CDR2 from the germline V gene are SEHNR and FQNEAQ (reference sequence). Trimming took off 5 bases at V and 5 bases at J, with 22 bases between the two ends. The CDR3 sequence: CASSPRTGTTDDNSPLHF. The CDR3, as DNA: TGTGCCAGCAGCCCCCGGACCGGGACAACCGATGATAATTCACCCCTCCACTTT.

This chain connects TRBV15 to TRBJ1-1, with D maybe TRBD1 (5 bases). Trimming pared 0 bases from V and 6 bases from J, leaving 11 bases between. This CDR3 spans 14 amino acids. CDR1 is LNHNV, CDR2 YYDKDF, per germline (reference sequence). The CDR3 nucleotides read TGTGCCACCAGCAGAGATAGCAGGGCTGCTGAAGCTTTCTTT. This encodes CATSRDSRAAEAFF.

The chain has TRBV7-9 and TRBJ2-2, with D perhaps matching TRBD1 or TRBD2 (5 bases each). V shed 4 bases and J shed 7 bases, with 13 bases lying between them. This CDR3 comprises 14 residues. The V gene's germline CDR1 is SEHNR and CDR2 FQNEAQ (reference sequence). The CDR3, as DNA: TGTGCCAGCAGCTCGCAGGGAGTGGACGGGGAGCTGTTTTTT. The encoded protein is CASSSQGVDGELFF.

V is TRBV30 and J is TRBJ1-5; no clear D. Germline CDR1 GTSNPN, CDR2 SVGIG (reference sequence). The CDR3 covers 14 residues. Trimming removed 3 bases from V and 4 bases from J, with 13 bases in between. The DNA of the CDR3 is TGTGCCTGGAGCACGGGAATTGGGAATCAGCCCCAGCATTTT. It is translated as CAWSTGIGNQPQHF.

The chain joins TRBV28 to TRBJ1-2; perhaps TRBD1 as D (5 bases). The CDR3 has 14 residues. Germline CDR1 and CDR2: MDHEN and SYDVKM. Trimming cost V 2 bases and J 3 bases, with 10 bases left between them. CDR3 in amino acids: CASSLPDIYYGYTF. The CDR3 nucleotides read TGTGCCAGCAGTTTACCGGACATCTACTATGGCTACACCTTC.

CDR3 coding DNA: TGTGCCAGCAGCCGTGCAGGTGAAGAGACCCAGTACTTC. This codes for CASSRAGEETQYF. The V call is TRBV3-1 (or the pseudogene TRBV3-2), the J call TRBJ2-5, with D unclear. The germline gives CDR1 LGHDT, CDR2 YNNKEL (reference sequence). CDR3 size: 13 residues. The V gene lost 4 bases and the J gene lost 3 bases, with 9 bases spanning the gap.

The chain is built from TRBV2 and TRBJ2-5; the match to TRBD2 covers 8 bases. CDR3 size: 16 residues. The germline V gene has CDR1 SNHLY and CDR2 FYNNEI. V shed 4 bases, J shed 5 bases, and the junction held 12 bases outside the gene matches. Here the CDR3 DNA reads TGTGCCAGCAGTGCCAGCGGGAGAAGTGTGGGGGAGACCCAGTACTTC. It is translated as CASSASGRSVGETQYF.

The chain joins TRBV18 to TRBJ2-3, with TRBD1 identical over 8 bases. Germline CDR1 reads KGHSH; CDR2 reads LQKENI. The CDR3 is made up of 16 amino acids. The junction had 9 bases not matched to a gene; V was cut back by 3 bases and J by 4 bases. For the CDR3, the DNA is TGTGCCAGCTCACCCCCTAGACAGGGGAAAGCAGATACGCAGTATTTT. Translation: CASSPPRQGKADTQYF.

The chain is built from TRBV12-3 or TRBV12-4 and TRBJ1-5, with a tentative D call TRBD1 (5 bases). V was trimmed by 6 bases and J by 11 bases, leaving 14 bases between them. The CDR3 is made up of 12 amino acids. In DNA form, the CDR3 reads TGTGCCAGCAGCCCCTCAGGGAGGTCCCAGCATTTT. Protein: CASSPSGRSQHF.